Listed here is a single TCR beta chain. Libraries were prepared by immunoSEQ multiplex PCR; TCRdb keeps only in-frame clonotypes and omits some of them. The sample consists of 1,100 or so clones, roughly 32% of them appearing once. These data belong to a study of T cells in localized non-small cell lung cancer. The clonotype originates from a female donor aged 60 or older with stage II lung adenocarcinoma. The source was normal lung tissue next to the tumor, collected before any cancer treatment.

The CDR3 bases are TGTGCCAGCAGCTTGTATGGGGGGCCAAGCAATGAGCAGTTCTTC. Its translation: CASSLYGGPSNEQFF. The chain has TRBV11-3 and TRBJ2-1, with D tentatively TRBD1 or TRBD2 (6 bases each). V lost 3 bases, J lost 6 bases, and 15 bases lay in between. Germline lookup yields CDR1 SGHNT and CDR2 YENEEA. This CDR3 comprises 15 residues.